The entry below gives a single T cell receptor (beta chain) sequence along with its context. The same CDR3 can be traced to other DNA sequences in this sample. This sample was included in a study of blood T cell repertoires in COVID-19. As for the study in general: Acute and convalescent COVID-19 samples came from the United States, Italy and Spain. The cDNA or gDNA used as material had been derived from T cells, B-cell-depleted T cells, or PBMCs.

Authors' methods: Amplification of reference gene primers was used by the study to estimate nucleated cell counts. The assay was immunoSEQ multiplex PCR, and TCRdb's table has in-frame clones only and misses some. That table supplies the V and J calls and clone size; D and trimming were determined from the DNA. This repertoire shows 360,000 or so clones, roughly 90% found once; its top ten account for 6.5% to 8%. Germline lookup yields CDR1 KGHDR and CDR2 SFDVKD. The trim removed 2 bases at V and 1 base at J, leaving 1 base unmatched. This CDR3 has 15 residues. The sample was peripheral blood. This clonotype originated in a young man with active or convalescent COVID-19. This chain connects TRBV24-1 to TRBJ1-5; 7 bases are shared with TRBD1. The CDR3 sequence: CATSDSQGSNQPQHF. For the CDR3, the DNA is TGTGCCACCAGTGATTCACAGGGGAGCAATCAGCCCCAGCATTTT.